The T cell receptor beta chain described here comes from a study of cytomegalovirus exposure and HLA in healthy donors. For this clone: Antigen specificity is unknown.

The CDR3 is 13 residues long. V lost 4 bases, J lost 3 bases, and 9 bases lay in between. Per the germline V gene, CDR1 is MNHNS and CDR2 is SASEGT. General study points: Presence/absence analyses supposed approximately even sequencing depth among donors. Researchers reported in a later analysis that a missense DCLRE1C variant was tied to TCR beta V- and J-gene trimming. With further analysis later on, most CMV-associated TCR beta chains appeared HLA-restricted.

The PCR employed 60 Vbeta primers together with 13 Jbeta primers. As processed by the authors: Unique TCR beta chains totaled roughly 81 million in a later count, with around 10 million of them shared. Sequencing used immunoSEQ multiplex PCR; TCRdb keeps in-frame clones, though not all of them. From that table come the V and J calls and clone size; the DNA was used to work out D and trimming. The repertoire holds around 130,000 clones, with roughly 82% as singletons. V usage is TRBV6-1 and J usage is TRBJ1-2; D remains unclear. The material sequenced was PBMCs. The TCR sequence derives from a woman aged 18-29 years in good health and CMV-seropositive. CDR3 sequence (DNA): TGTGCCAGCAGTGGTGGCGGCGACTATGGCTACACCTTC. The encoded protein is CASSGGGDYGYTF.